What follows are 4 T cell receptor beta chains derived from one specimen sequenced in a study of human T cells and chemical hapten exposure. Via MiXCR, TCRdb re-called the RACE reads, giving one row per CDR3 protein. There are about 31,000 distinct CDR3 sequences in the sample; about 7.7% occur only once, and 9.9% lies in the top ten. Documented time point: healthy volunteer bleed at 2 weeks. Total RNA was isolated from unfractionated whole blood. Sequenced material: whole blood. The source of these receptors is a human donor in good health. Some clones in this sample may be carry-over from other donors' samples.

The chain joins TRBV9 to TRBJ2-1; D could derive from TRBD1 or TRBD2 (5 bases each). V was pared by 3 bases and J by 10 bases, with 17 bases between. The germline CDR1 and CDR2 sequences are SGDLS and YYNGEE. This CDR3 comprises 14 residues. For the CDR3, the DNA is TGTGCCAGCAGCGGGGGGAGTGTTGATAAGGAGCAGTTCTTC. It yields the protein CASSGGSVDKEQFF.

This sequence joins TRBV3-1 and TRBJ2-1; D is ambiguous. In germline, CDR1 is LGHDT, CDR2 YNNKEL (reference sequence). The CDR3 covers 13 residues. Trimming removed 1 base from V and 6 bases from J, with 7 bases in between. The DNA of the CDR3 is TGTGCCAGCAGCCAAGGCAGAGCCAATGAGCAGTTCTTC. It yields the protein CASSQGRANEQFF.

The chain couples TRBV28 to TRBJ1-6; unclear D gene. The CDR3 is 12 residues long. Trimming left V 6 bases short and J 10 bases short, with 10 bases between. Germline assignment: CDR1 MDHEN and CDR2 SYDVKM. The CDR3 DNA is TGTGCCAGCAGATTTGTAGGGTCACCCCTCCACTTT. Translated, it gives CASRFVGSPLHF.

This clonotype has just a few counts. The chain carries TRBV5-1 and TRBJ1-4; D possibly corresponds to TRBD1 (6 bases). V was pared by 1 base and J by 6 bases, with 10 bases between. The CDR3 is 14 amino acids. The germline CDR1 and CDR2 sequences are SGHRS and YFSETQ. This chain's CDR3 is CASSLFTGHEKLFF. CDR3 coding DNA: TGCGCCAGCAGCTTGTTTACAGGGCATGAAAAACTGTTTTTT. The whole variable domain, remainder taken from reference TRBV5-1 and TRBJ1-4, is KAGVTQTPRYLIKTRGQQVTLSCSPISGHRSVSWYQQTPGQGLQFLFEYFSETQRNKGNFPGRFSGRQFSNSRSEMNVSTLELGDSALYLCASSLFTGHEKLFFGSGTQLSVL.